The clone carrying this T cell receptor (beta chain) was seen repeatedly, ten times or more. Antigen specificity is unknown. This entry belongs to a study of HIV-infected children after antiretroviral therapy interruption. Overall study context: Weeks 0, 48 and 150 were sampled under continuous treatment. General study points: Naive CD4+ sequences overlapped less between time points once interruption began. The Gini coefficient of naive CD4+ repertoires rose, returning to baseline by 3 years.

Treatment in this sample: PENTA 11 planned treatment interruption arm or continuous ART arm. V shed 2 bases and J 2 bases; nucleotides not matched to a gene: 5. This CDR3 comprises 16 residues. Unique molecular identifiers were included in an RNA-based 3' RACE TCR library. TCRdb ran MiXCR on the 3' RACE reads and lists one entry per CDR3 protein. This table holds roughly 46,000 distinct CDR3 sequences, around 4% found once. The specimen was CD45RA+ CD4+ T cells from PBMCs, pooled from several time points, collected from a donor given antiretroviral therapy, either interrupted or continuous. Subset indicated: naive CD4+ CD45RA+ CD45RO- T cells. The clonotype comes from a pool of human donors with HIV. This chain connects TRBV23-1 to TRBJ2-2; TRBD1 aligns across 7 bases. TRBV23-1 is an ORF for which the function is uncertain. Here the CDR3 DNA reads TGCGCCAGCAGTCAAATGGACAGGACCAACACCGGGGAGCTGTTTTTT. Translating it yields CASSQMDRTNTGELFF.